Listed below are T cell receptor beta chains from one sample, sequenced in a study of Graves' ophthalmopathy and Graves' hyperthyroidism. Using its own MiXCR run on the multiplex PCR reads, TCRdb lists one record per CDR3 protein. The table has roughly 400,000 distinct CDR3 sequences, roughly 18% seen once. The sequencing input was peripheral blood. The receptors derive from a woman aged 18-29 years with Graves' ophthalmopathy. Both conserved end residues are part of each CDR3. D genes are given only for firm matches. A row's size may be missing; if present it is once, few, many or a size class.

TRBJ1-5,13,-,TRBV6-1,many,CASSQGTYQPQHF,TGTGCCAGCAGTCAGGGTACCTATCAGCCCCAGCATTTT
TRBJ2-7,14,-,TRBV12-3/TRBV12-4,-,CASSLASSFNEQYF,TGTGCCAGCAGTTTAGCCTCGAGTTTCAACGAGCAGTACTTC
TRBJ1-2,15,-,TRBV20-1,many,CSARTFEGRKDGYTF,TGCAGTGCCAGGACATTCGAGGGGAGAAAGGATGGCTACACCTTC
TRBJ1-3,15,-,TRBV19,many,CASSGREPSGNTIYF,TGTGCCAGTAGCGGCAGGGAGCCCTCTGGAAACACCATATATTTT
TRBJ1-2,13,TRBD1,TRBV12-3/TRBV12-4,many,CASSPTGPYGYTF,TGTGCCAGCAGTCCGACAGGGCCCTATGGCTACACCTTC
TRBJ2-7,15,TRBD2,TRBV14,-,CASSQSGAPAYEQYF,TGTGCCAGCAGCCAGAGCGGGGCGCCCGCCTACGAGCAGTACTTC
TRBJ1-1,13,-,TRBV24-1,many,CATEADSYTEAFF,TGTGCCACCGAGGCGGACAGCTACACTGAAGCTTTCTTT
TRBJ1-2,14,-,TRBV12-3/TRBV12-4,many,CASSLWPGNYGYTF,TGTGCCAGCAGTTTATGGCCGGGGAACTATGGCTACACCTTC
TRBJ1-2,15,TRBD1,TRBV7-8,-,CASSLAGQGASGYTF,TGTGCCAGCAGCTTAGCAGGACAGGGGGCAAGTGGCTACACCTTC
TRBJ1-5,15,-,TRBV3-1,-,CASSQEPGGYQPQHF,TGTGCCAGCAGCCAAGAGCCCGGGGGCTATCAGCCCCAGCATTTT
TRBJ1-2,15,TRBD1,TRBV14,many,CASSQGTGLNYGYTF,TGTGCCAGCAGCCAAGGGACAGGGCTTAACTATGGCTACACCTTC
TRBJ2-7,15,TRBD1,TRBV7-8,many,CASSAPGTGASEQYF,TGTGCCAGCAGCGCTCCCGGGACAGGGGCAAGCGAGCAGTACTTC
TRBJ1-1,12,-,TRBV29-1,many,CSVEVIAYLAFF,TGCAGCGTTGAGGTGATCGCGTATCTAGCTTTCTTT
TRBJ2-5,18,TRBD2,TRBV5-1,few,CASSLGVTSGGIQETQYF,TGCGCCAGCAGCTTGGGTGTTACTAGCGGGGGGATCCAAGAGACCCAGTACTTC
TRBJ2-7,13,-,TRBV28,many,CASAGQVGGKQYF,TGTGCCAGCGCCGGACAGGTAGGAGGGAAGCAGTACTTC
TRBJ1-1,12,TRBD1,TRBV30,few,CAWRDGQGGAFF,TGTGCCTGGAGAGACGGACAGGGGGGAGCTTTCTTT
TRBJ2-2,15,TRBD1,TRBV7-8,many,CASSRNRDSTGELFF,TGTGCCAGCAGCCGGAACCGGGACAGCACCGGGGAGCTGTTTTTT
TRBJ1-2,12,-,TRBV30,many,CAWSRDNYGYTF,TGTGCCTGGAGCAGGGACAACTATGGCTACACCTTC
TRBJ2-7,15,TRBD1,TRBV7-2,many,CASSTRMTGEDEQYF,TGTGCCAGCAGCACCCGAATGACAGGGGAGGACGAGCAGTACTTC
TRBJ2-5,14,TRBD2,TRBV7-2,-,CATSPGGAGETQYF,TGTGCCACCTCACCGGGGGGGGCCGGGGAGACCCAGTACTTC
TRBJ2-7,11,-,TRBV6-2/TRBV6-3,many,CASSHNYEQYF,TGTGCCAGCAGCCACAACTACGAGCAGTACTTC
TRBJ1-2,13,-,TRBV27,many,CASSRTELYGYTF,TGTGCCAGCAGCCGGACAGAGTTATATGGCTACACCTTC
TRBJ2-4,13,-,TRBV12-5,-,CASGLPSSNIQYF,TGTGCTAGTGGTTTGCCAAGTTCAAACATTCAGTACTTC
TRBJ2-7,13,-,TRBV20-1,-,CSATDQGPHEQYF,TGCAGTGCTACGGACCAGGGGCCCCACGAGCAGTACTTC
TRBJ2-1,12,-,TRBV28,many,CASRGSNNEQFF,TGTGCCAGCAGAGGAAGCAACAATGAGCAGTTCTTC
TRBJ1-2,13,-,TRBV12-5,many,CASGSRDGYGYTF,TGTGCTAGTGGCTCCCGGGACGGCTATGGCTACACCTTC
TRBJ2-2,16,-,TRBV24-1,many,CATSDPGPMNTGELFF,TGTGCCACCAGTGATCCAGGACCGATGAACACCGGGGAGCTGTTTTTT
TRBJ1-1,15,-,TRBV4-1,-,CASSPVGQGYTEAFF,TGCGCCAGCAGTCCGGTGGGGCAGGGTTACACTGAAGCTTTCTTT
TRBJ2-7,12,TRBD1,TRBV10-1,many,CASSGTGYEQYF,TGCGCCAGCAGTGGGACAGGTTACGAGCAGTACTTC
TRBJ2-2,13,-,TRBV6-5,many,CASSPTVTGELFF,TGTGCCAGCAGCCCTACTGTCACCGGGGAGCTGTTTTTT
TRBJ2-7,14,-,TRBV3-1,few,CASSHDSGAYEQYF,TGTGCCAGCAGCCACGATTCCGGCGCCTACGAGCAGTACTTC
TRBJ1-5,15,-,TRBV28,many,CASSLGRGPNQPQHF,TGTGCCAGCAGCCTAGGGCGAGGCCCTAATCAGCCCCAGCATTTT
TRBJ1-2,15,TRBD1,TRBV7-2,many,CASSPTGGLNYGYTF,TGTGCCAGCAGCCCGACAGGGGGGCTTAACTATGGCTACACCTTC
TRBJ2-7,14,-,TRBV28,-,CASRSRGWSYEQYF,TGTGCCAGCAGGTCGAGAGGGTGGTCCTACGAGCAGTACTTC
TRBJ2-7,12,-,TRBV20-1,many,CSARDPGYEQYF,TGCAGTGCTAGAGATCCTGGCTACGAGCAGTACTTC
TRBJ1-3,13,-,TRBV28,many,CASSEPTGTIIYF,TGTGCCAGCAGTGAACCCACGGGAACCATCATATATTTT
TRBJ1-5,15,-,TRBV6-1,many,CASSESLDGNQPQHF,TGTGCCAGCAGTGAATCGCTGGATGGCAATCAGCCCCAGCATTTT
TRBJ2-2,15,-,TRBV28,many,CASRPPRGRTGELFF,TGTGCCAGCAGACCCCCGAGGGGGAGGACCGGGGAGCTGTTTTTT
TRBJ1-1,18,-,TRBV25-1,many,CASSESFGERIVGTEAFF,TGTGCCAGCAGTGAATCTTTTGGAGAGAGGATCGTTGGCACTGAAGCTTTCTTT
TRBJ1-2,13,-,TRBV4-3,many,CASSQEPVYGYTF,TGCGCCAGCAGCCAAGAACCGGTCTATGGCTACACCTTC
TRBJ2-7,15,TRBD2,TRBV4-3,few,CASSQEGLAGWEQYF,TGCGCCAGCAGCCAAGAGGGACTAGCGGGGTGGGAGCAGTACTTC